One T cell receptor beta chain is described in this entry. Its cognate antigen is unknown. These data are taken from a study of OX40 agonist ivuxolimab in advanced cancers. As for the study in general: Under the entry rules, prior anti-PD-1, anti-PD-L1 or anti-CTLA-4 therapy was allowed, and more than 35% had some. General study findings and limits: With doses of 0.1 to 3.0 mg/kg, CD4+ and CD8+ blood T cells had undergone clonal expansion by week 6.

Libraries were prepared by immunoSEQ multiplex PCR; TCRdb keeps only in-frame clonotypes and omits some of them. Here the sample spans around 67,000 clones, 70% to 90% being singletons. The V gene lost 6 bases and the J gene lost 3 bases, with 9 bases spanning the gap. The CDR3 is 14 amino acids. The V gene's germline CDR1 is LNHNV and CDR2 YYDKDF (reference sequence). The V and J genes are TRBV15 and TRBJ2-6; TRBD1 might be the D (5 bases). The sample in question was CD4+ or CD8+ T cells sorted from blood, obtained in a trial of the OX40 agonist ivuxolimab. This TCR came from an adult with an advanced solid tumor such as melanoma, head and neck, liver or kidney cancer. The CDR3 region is CATRGRSGANVLTF. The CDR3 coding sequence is TGTGCCACCAGGGGGCGAAGTGGGGCCAACGTCCTGACTTTC. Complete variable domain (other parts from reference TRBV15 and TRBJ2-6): DAMVIQNPRYQVTQFGKPVTLSCSQTLNHNVMYWYQQKSSQAPKLLFHYYDKDFNNEADTPDNFQSRRPNTSFCFLDIRSPGLGDTAMYLCATRGRSGANVLTFGAGSRLTVL.